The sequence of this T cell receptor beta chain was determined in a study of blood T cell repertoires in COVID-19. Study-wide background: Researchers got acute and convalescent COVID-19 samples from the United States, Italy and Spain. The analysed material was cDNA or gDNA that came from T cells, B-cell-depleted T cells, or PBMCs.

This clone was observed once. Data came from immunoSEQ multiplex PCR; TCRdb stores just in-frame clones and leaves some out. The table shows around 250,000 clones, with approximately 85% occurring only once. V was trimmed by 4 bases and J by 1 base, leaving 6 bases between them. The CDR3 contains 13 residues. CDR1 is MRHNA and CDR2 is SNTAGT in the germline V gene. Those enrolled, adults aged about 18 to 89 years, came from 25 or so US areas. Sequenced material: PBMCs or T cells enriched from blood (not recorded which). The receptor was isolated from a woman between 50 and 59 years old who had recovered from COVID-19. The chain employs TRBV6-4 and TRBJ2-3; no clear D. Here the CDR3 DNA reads TGTGCCAGCAGTGGCGGCCGCACAGATACGCAGTATTTT. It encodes CASSGGRTDTQYF.